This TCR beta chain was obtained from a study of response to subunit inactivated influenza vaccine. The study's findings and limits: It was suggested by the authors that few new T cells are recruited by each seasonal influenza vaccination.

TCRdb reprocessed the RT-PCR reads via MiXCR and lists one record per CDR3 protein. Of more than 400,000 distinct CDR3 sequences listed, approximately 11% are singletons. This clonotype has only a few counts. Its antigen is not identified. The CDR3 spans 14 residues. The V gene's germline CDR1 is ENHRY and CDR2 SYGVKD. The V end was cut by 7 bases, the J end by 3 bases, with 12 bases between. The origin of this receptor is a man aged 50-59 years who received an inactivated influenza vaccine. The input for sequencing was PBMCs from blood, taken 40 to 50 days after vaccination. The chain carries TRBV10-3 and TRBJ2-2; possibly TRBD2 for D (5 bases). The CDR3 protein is CAIMRVPDTGELFF. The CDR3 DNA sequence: TGTGCCATCATGAGGGTACCGGACACCGGGGAGCTGTTTTTT.